The 5 T cell receptor beta chains listed next were all sequenced from one sample in a study of read filtering for tumor transcriptome and immune sequencing. From 400 to 450 ng of RNA, a library with molecular barcoded alpha/delta and beta/gamma adaptors was made. Using its own MiXCR run on the reads, TCRdb lists one record per CDR3 protein. The sample includes about 130,000 distinct CDR3 sequences, under 15% of them seen just once. Source material: a population of CD138-negative cells sorted from bone marrow. The origin of the receptors is a donor at least 40 years old with multiple myeloma.

There are many counts of this clonotype. The rearrangement joins TRBV5-4 to TRBJ2-1, with D possibly matching TRBD2 (5 bases). Per germline, CDR1 SGHNT and CDR2 YYREEE (reference sequence). V lost 2 bases to trimming and J lost 13 bases, with 19 bases between them. The CDR3 is made up of 14 amino acids. The CDR3 DNA is TGTGCCAGCAGCTTAGAGATGTCGGGGATAGGACAGTTCTTC. Its protein is CASSLEMSGIGQFF.

The table lists this clonotype with a few counts. The CDR3 DNA reads TGTGCCAGCAGCTTGAACGCGGTTGATCAGCCCCAGCATTTT. This sequence encodes CASSLNAVDQPQHF. The genes are TRBV11-2 and TRBJ1-5; D gene ambiguous. Looked up from germline, CDR1 is SGHAT and CDR2 is FQNNGV. The CDR3 has 14 residues. Trimming left V 3 bases short and J 5 bases short, with 11 bases between.

With regard to this clonotype: A much larger clone lies a single base off, so this may be a read error. V gene TRBV28 combines with J gene TRBJ2-7; TRBD2 matches 10 bases. The germline CDR1 and CDR2 sequences are MDHEN and SYDVKM. The CDR3 spans 17 residues. The DNA for the CDR3 is TGTGCCAGCAGTTTTTCTCCTAGCGGGAGTTTCTCCTACGTGCAGTACTTC. Translated, it gives CASSFSPSGSFSYVQYF.

This clonotype was seen repeatedly, ten times or more. The V gene is TRBV5-1, the J gene TRBJ2-5; either TRBD1 or TRBD2 may supply D (5 bases each). The ends were cut back, 1 base at V and 1 base at J, with 8 bases in the middle. CDR1 SGHRS and CDR2 YFSETQ come from the germline V gene. The CDR3 extends over 14 amino acids. CDR3 DNA: TGCGCCAGCAGCTTGATTGGGACCCAAGAGACCCAGTACTTC. This sequence encodes CASSLIGTQETQYF.

This clonotype appeared a few times. The V and J genes are TRBV6-6 and TRBJ1-4; 7 nucleotides match TRBD1. The J segment lost 4 bases and the V segment lost 7 bases, leaving 9 bases of the junction unmatched. The germline gives CDR1 MNHNY, CDR2 SVGAGI (reference sequence). This CDR3 contains 15 residues. CDR3 amino acids: CASIQSGQVNEKLFF. For the CDR3, the DNA is TGTGCCAGCATACAAAGTGGACAGGTTAATGAAAAACTGTTTTTT.